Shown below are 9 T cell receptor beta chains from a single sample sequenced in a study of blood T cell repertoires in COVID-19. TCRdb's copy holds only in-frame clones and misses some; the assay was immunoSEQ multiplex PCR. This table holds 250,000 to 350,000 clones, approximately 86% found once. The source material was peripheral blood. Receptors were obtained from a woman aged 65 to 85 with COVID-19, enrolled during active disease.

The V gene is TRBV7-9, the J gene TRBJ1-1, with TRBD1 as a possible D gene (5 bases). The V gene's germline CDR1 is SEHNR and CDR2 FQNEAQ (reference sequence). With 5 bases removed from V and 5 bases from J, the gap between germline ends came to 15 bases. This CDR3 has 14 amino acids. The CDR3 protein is CASSIGDYRTEAFF. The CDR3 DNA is TGTGCCAGCAGCATAGGGGACTATCGGACTGAAGCTTTCTTT.

The CDR3 reads CASGFPGGHYGYTF. In DNA, the CDR3 is TGTGCTAGTGGTTTCCCCGGGGGGCACTATGGCTACACCTTC. The J gene is TRBJ1-2, the V gene TRBV12-5; D possibly corresponds to TRBD1 (6 bases). The CDR3 totals 14 residues. V was cut by 3 bases and J by 3 bases, with 11 bases left in between. CDR1 is LGHNT and CDR2 is FRNRAP in the germline V gene.

CDR3 protein: CASIPDRLKTQYF. The CDR3, as DNA: TGTGCCAGCATTCCTGACAGGCTCAAGACCCAGTACTTC. The chain recombines TRBV2 with TRBJ2-5; the D gene is possibly TRBD1 (6 bases). CDR1 and CDR2 (germline): SNHLY, FYNNEI. The length of the CDR3 is 13 residues. Trimming removed 7 bases from V and 6 bases from J, with 15 bases in between.

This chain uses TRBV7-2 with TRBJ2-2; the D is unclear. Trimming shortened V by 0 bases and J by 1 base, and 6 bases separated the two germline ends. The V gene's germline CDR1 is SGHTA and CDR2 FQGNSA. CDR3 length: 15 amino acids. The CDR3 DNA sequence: TGTGCCAGCAGCTTAGCCCCAGAGAACACCGGGGAGCTGTTTTTT. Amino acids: CASSLAPENTGELFF.

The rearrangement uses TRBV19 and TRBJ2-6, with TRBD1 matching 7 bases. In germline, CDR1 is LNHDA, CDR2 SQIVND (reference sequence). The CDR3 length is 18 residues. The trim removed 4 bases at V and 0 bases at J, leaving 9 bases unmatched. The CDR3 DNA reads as TGTGCCAGTAGTACCGAGTACAGGGGAAGCTCTGGGGCCAACGTCCTGACTTTC. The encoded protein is CASSTEYRGSSGANVLTF. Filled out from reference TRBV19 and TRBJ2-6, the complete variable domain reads DGGITQSPKYLFRKEGQNVTLSCEQNLNHDAMYWYRQDPGQGLRLIYYSQIVNDFQKGDIAEGYSVSREKKESFPLTVTSAQKNPTAFYLCASSTEYRGSSGANVLTFGAGSRLTVL.

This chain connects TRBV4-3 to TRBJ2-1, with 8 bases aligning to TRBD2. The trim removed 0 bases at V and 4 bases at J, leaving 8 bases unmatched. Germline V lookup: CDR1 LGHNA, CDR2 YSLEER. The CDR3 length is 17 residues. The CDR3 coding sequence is TGCGCCAGCAGCCAAGAAGGGAACGGGGGGGCTTACAATGAGCAGTTCTTC. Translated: CASSQEGNGGAYNEQFF.

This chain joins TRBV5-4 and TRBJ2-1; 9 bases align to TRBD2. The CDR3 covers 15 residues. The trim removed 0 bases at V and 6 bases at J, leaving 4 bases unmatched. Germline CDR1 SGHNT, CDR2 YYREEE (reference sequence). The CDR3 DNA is TGTGCCAGCAGCTTGGTGGCGGGGGGGCCCAATGAGCAGTTCTTC. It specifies CASSLVAGGPNEQFF.

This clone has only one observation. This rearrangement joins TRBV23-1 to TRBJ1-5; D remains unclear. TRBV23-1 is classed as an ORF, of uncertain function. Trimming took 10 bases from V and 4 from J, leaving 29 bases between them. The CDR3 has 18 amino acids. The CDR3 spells CATVSGLPFTHPNQPQHF. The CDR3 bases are TGCGCCACCGTTTCGGGTCTACCCTTTACTCATCCTAATCAGCCCCAGCATTTT.

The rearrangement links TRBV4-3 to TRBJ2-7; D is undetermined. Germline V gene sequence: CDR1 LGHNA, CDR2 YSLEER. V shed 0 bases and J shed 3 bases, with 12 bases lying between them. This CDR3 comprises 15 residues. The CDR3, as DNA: TGCGCCAGCAGCCAAGATGGTTCGGTGCTCTACGAGCAGTACTTC. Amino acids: CASSQDGSVLYEQYF.